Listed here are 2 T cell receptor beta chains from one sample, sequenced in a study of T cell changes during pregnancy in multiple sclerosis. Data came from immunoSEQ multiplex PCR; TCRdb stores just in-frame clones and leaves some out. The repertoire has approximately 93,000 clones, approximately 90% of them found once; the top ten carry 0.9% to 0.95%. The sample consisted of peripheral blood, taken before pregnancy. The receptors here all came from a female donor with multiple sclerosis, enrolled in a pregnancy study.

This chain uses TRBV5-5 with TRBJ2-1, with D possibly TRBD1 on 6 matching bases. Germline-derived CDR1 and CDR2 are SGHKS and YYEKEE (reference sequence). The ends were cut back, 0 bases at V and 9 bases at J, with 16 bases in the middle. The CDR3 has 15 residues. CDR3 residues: CASSLEQGIRTEQFF. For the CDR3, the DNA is TGTGCCAGCAGCTTGGAACAGGGAATCCGTACTGAGCAGTTCTTC.

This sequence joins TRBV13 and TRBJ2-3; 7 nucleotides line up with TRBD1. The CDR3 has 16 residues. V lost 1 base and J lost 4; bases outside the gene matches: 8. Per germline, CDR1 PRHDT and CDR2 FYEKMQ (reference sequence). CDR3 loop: CASSLAPGQRADTQYF. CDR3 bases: TGTGCCAGCAGCTTAGCGCCGGGACAGAGGGCAGATACGCAGTATTTT.